Below are 26 T cell receptor beta chains sequenced from a single sample in a study of cytomegalovirus exposure and HLA in healthy donors. Repertoires were generated with immunoSEQ multiplex PCR, while TCRdb's copy carries only in-frame clones and drops some. This sample yields under 300,000 clones, of which around 86% are seen a single time; less than 1.5% belongs to the top ten. Source material: PBMCs. These receptor sequences come from a woman younger than 45 in good health and CMV-seropositive.

The V gene is TRBV5-1, the J gene TRBJ2-2; 10 bases line up with TRBD2. The CDR3 loop spans 15 amino acids. The trim removed 0 bases at V and 7 bases at J, leaving 3 bases unmatched. From germline, CDR1 is SGHRS and CDR2 YFSETQ. The CDR3 is CASSLGLAGVGELFF. As DNA, the CDR3 is TGCGCCAGCAGCTTGGGGCTAGCGGGAGTCGGGGAGCTGTTTTTT.

CDR3 coding DNA: TGTGCCAGCAGCTTGGCCTCCGGACAGGGGTTTGGCTACACCTTC. It encodes CASSLASGQGFGYTF. The V call is TRBV5-6, the J call TRBJ1-2; 9 positions agree with TRBD1. The CDR3 spans 15 residues. The V segment lost 0 bases and the J segment 7 bases; nucleotides outside the gene matches: 7. Germline-derived CDR1 and CDR2 are SGHDT and YYEEEE.

The chain couples TRBV6-6 to TRBJ1-2; D gene unclear. The CDR3 has 12 residues. CDR1 MNHNY and CDR2 SVGAGI come from the germline V gene (reference sequence). Trimming removed 8 bases at V and 6 bases at J, with 13 bases between. The CDR3 DNA follows: TGTGCCAGCGGGTACGTCGGGGATGGCTACACCTTC. Encoded protein: CASGYVGDGYTF.

V gene TRBV11-3 combines with J gene TRBJ2-1; 11 bases align to TRBD2. The CDR3 is made up of 16 amino acids. CDR1 is SGHNT, CDR2 YENEEA, per germline. The junction had 3 bases not matched to a gene; V was cut back by 5 bases and J by 0 bases. Here the CDR3 reads CASSLGTSGSYNEQFF. In DNA, the CDR3 is TGTGCCAGCAGCCTTGGGACTAGCGGCTCCTACAATGAGCAGTTCTTC.

The rearrangement links TRBV12-5 to TRBJ2-7, with D maybe TRBD2 (5 bases). V dropped 1 base and J dropped 0 bases, with 16 bases sitting between them. In germline, CDR1 is LGHNT, CDR2 FRNRAP. The CDR3 spans 17 residues. The CDR3, as DNA: TGTGCTAGTGGTTTGGAGGTCCTAACTACTAGCTCCTACGAGCAGTACTTC. Its protein product is CASGLEVLTTSSYEQYF.

The chain links TRBV5-1 to TRBJ2-7, with 14 bases aligning to TRBD2. Per the germline V gene, CDR1 is SGHRS and CDR2 is YFSETQ. The junction had 8 bases not matched to a gene; V was cut back by 3 bases and J by 6 bases. The CDR3 is 16 amino acids. As DNA, the CDR3 is TGCGCCAGCAGCTCTCACGCCGGGACTAGCGGGAGCGAGCAGTACTTC. This encodes CASSSHAGTSGSEQYF.

The V and J genes are TRBV5-1 and TRBJ1-1; TRBD1 aligns across 9 bases. The CDR3 runs to 18 residues. Per germline, CDR1 SGHRS and CDR2 YFSETQ. V lost 3 bases and J lost 1; bases outside the gene matches: 13. The DNA for the CDR3 is TGCGCCAGCAGCTCCCCCCGGGACAGGGACCAGCGGAACACTGAAGCTTTCTTT. Residues: CASSSPRDRDQRNTEAFF.

V usage is TRBV9 and J usage is TRBJ1-1; 7 nucleotides line up with TRBD1. Germline loops: CDR1 SGDLS, CDR2 YYNGEE. The CDR3 covers 14 residues. Trimming took 0 bases from V and 4 from J; bases not matched to a gene: 3. CDR3 loop: CASSVVGTVTEAFF. The CDR3 region has the DNA TGTGCCAGCAGCGTAGTCGGGACAGTCACTGAAGCTTTCTTT.

This clone was picked up one time. The chain joins TRBV11-3 to TRBJ1-1; D remains unclear. CDR1 SGHNT and CDR2 YENEEA come from the germline V gene. The CDR3 has 16 residues. The V gene lost 1 base and the J gene lost 3 bases, with 15 bases spanning the gap. The CDR3 bases are TGTGCCAGCAGCTTAGCCGTGGCTTCGGGAGACACTGAAGCTTTCTTT. Its translation: CASSLAVASGDTEAFF.

This sequence joins TRBV27 and TRBJ2-7; the D gene is possibly TRBD2 (6 bases). The germline V and J ends were trimmed by 4 bases and 7 bases, with 17 bases remaining between them. This CDR3 contains 14 residues. Looked up from germline, CDR1 is MNHEY and CDR2 is SMNVEV (reference sequence). CDR3 region: CASSSSGPREEQYF. DNA for the CDR3: TGTGCCAGCAGTTCCAGTGGGCCTCGGGAGGAGCAGTACTTC.

This clone came up a few times. This chain joins TRBV29-1 and TRBJ2-2, with TRBD2 matching over 10 bases. Trimming took 7 bases from V and 2 from J; bases not matched to a gene: 7. The CDR3 has 15 amino acids. Germline CDR1 reads SQVTM; CDR2 reads ANQGSEA. The CDR3 loop is CSAITSGVNTGELFF. The CDR3 DNA reads TGCAGCGCTATTACTAGCGGGGTCAACACCGGGGAGCTGTTTTTT.

This clone was observed a handful of times. The chain uses TRBV27 and TRBJ2-7; D gene unclear. CDR1 and CDR2 from the germline V gene are MNHEY and SMNVEV (reference sequence). CDR3 length: 12 amino acids. Deletions cut 5 bases from V and 7 bases from J, with 12 bases between. CDR3 sequence reads: CASSPFSREQYF. CDR3 in DNA: TGTGCCAGCAGTCCCTTCTCGAGGGAGCAGTACTTC.

The chain uses TRBV5-1 and TRBJ1-2; D is possibly TRBD1 (6 bases). Trimming pared 5 bases from V and 8 bases from J, leaving 19 bases between. Germline loops: CDR1 SGHRS, CDR2 YFSETQ. This CDR3 is built from 14 residues. The DNA of the CDR3 is TGCGCCAGCAGTTCGGACAGTCCCCCAGTGGGCTACACCTTC. This translates into CASSSDSPPVGYTF.

The CDR3 nucleotides read TGCGCCAGCAGCCAAGAGTGGGGCGCGACCGTATTAAACTATGGCTACACCTTC. Translation gives CASSQEWGATVLNYGYTF. V is TRBV4-1 and J is TRBJ1-2, with D maybe TRBD1 (5 bases). The CDR3 has 18 residues. Trimming removed 0 bases at V and 2 bases at J, with 19 bases between. Germline values: CDR1 MGHRA, CDR2 YSYEKL.

The rearrangement joins TRBV9 to TRBJ2-2, with D possibly TRBD1 on 5 matching bases. Trimming cost V 4 bases and J 6 bases, with 13 bases left between them. CDR3 length: 14 amino acids. Germline V gives CDR1 SGDLS, CDR2 YYNGEE. CDR3 residues: CASSSSGFSGELFF. The CDR3 coding sequence is TGTGCCAGCAGCTCCTCAGGGTTTTCCGGGGAGCTGTTTTTT.

Here the CDR3 reads CASSSRPEDEQFF. The CDR3 nucleotides read TGTGCCAGCAGTTCGCGACCCGAGGATGAGCAGTTCTTC. The chain links TRBV27 to TRBJ2-1; D ambiguous. V lost 4 bases, J lost 8 bases, and 12 bases lay in between. Germline-derived CDR1 and CDR2 are MNHEY and SMNVEV (reference sequence). This CDR3 has 13 amino acids.

The chain recombines TRBV5-5 with TRBJ1-2; no firm D call. The CDR3 runs to 14 residues. Trimming shortened V by 0 bases and J by 3 bases, and 9 bases separated the two germline ends. CDR1 SGHKS and CDR2 YYEKEE come from the germline V gene (reference sequence). The CDR3 sequence: CASSLAWADYGYTF. The CDR3 DNA is TGTGCCAGCAGCTTGGCCTGGGCCGACTATGGCTACACCTTC.

This clone is deemed medium-sized. The genes are TRBV11-3 and TRBJ2-7; 11 nucleotides align to TRBD2. Trimming cost V 5 bases and J 3 bases; bases outside gene matches: 6. Germline V gene sequence: CDR1 SGHNT, CDR2 YENEEA. This CDR3 is built from 15 residues. CDR3 residues: CASSRLAGGNYEQYF. In DNA form, the CDR3 reads TGTGCCAGCAGCCGGCTAGCGGGAGGAAACTACGAGCAGTACTTC.

The rearrangement uses TRBV15 and TRBJ1-5; the match to TRBD1 covers 10 bases. The V segment lost 3 bases and the J segment 0 bases; nucleotides outside the gene matches: 8. Germline V lookup: CDR1 LNHNV, CDR2 YYDKDF (reference sequence). This CDR3 has 18 amino acids. The CDR3 loop reads CATSSPGTGVFSNQPQHF. CDR3 nucleotide sequence: TGTGCCACCAGCAGTCCCGGGACAGGGGTTTTTAGCAATCAGCCCCAGCATTTT.

V gene TRBV27 combines with J gene TRBJ2-1; TRBD1 aligns across 10 bases. V shed 3 bases and J 7 bases; nucleotides not matched to a gene: 9. Per the germline V gene, CDR1 is MNHEY and CDR2 is SMNVEV (reference sequence). The CDR3 sequence is 16 residues long. The CDR3 sequence is CASSFPPGQGLNEQFF. The CDR3 DNA is TGTGCCAGCAGTTTCCCACCGGGACAGGGGCTTAATGAGCAGTTCTTC.

This rearrangement joins TRBV19 to TRBJ1-2; a weak D match, TRBD1 (5 bases). Looked up from germline, CDR1 is LNHDA and CDR2 is SQIVND (reference sequence). Between the trimmed V and J ends, which lost 5 bases and 3 bases, there was a span of 10 bases. The CDR3 length is 13 residues. CDR3 in DNA: TGTGCCAGTAGTCTACTCAGGGACTATGGCTACACCTTC. Its protein product is CASSLLRDYGYTF.

The J gene is TRBJ2-5, the V gene TRBV6-1, with 7 positions matching TRBD1. This CDR3 has 14 amino acids. Per the germline V gene, CDR1 is MNHNS and CDR2 is SASEGT. Unmatched junction bases numbered 10, after V lost 3 bases and J lost 9 bases. CDR3 protein: CASSDLTGAVAQYF. CDR3 sequence (DNA): TGTGCCAGCAGTGACCTTACAGGGGCGGTCGCCCAGTACTTC.

This clone was seen a single time. The chain recombines TRBV9 with TRBJ2-5; TRBD1 agrees at 9 bases. Germline CDR1 and CDR2: SGDLS and YYNGEE. CDR3 length: 17 amino acids. V trimming: 0 bases; J trimming: 4 bases; junction bases outside the gene matches: 10. The CDR3 loop is CASSVGGTDRGIETQYF. The CDR3 DNA sequence: TGTGCCAGCAGCGTAGGGGGGACGGACAGGGGTATAGAGACCCAGTACTTC.

V gene TRBV9 combines with J gene TRBJ2-5; the match to TRBD2 covers 8 bases. Germline V CDR1 and CDR2: SGDLS, YYNGEE. The CDR3 extends over 15 amino acids. Trimming cost V 1 base and J 5 bases; bases outside gene matches: 7. CDR3 DNA: TGTGCCAGCAGCGTATCACGGGGGGGGAAGGAGACCCAGTACTTC. Amino acid sequence: CASSVSRGGKETQYF.

The CDR3 is CASSTHGGSSSEQYF. The DNA for the CDR3 is TGTGCCAGCAGTACCCACGGGGGGAGTAGCTCCGAGCAGTACTTC. The V gene is TRBV25-1, the J gene TRBJ2-7; 7 bases fit TRBD2. This CDR3 has 15 residues. Germline CDR1 and CDR2: MGHDK and SYGVNS. Trimming removed 5 bases from V and 6 bases from J; junction bases left unmatched: 13.

J is TRBJ1-3 and V is TRBV6-6; 8 nucleotides match TRBD1. V was pared by 2 bases and J by 4 bases, with 7 bases of the junction left unmatched. The length of the CDR3 is 16 residues. In germline, CDR1 is MNHNY, CDR2 SVGAGI (reference sequence). CDR3: CASSYRTGGSGNTIYF. Written as DNA, the CDR3 is TGTGCCAGCAGTTACCGAACAGGGGGGTCCGGAAACACCATATATTTT.